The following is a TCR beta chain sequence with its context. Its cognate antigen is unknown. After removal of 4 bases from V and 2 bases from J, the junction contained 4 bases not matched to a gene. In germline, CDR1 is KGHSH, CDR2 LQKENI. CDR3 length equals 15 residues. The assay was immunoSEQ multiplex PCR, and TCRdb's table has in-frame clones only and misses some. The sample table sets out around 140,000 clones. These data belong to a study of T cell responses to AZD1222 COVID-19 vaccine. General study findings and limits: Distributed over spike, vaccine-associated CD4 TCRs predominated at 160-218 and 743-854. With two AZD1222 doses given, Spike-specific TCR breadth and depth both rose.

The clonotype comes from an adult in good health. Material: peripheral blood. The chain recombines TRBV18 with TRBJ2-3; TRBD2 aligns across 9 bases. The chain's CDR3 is CASSRSGGPTDTQYF. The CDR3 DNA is TGTGCCAGCTCACGAAGCGGGGGGCCCACAGATACGCAGTATTTT.